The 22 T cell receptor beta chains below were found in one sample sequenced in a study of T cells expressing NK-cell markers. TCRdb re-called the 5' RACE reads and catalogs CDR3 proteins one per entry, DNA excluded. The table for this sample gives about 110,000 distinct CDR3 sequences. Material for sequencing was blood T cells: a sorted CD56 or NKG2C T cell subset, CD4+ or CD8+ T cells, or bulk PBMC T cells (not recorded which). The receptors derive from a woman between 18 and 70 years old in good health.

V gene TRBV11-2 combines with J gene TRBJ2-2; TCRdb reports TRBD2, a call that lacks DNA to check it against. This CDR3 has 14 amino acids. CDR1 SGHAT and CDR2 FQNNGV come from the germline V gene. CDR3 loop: CGTSGVAYTGELFF.

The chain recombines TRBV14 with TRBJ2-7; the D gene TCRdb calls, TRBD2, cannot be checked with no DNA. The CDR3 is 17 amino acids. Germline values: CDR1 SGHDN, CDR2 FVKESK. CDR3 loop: CASSQDWPSGTAYEQYF.

The CDR3 reads CASSFLLAGHTGELFF. The rearrangement links TRBV12-3 or TRBV12-4 to TRBJ2-2; the TCRdb call, TRBD1, lacks DNA for checking. The CDR3 spans 16 residues.

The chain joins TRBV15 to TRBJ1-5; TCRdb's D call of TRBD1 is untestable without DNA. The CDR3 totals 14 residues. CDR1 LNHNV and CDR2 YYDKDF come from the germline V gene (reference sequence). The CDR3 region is CATSLGSVNQPQHF. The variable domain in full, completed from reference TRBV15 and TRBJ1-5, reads DAMVIQNPRYQVTQFGKPVTLSCSQTLNHNVMYWYQQKSSQAPKLLFHYYDKDFNNEADTPDNFQSRRPNTSFCFLDIRSPGLGDTAMYLCATSLGSVNQPQHFGDGTRLSIL.

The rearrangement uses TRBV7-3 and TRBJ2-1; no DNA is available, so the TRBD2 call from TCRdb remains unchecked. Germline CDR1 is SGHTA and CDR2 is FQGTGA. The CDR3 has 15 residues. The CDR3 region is CASSPGLAGNNEQFF. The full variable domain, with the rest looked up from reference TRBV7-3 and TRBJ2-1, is GAGVSQTPSNKVTEKGKYVELRCDPISGHTALYWYRQSLGQGPEFLIYFQGTGAADDSGLPNDRFFAVRPEGSVSTLKIQRTERGDSAVYLCASSPGLAGNNEQFFGPGTRLTVL.

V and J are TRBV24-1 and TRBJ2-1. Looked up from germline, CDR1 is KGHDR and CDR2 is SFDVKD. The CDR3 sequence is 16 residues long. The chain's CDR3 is CATSGAPGTTYNEQFF.

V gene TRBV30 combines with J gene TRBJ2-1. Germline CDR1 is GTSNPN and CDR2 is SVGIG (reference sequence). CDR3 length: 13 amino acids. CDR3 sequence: CAWSVLNRDEQFF.

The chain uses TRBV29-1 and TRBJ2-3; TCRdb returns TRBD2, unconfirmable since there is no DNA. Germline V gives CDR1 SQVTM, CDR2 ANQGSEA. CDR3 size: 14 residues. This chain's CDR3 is CSVEAAGPGDTQYF.

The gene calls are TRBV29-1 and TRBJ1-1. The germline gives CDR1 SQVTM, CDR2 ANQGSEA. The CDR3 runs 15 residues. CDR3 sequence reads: CSVEAGTSRNTEAFF.

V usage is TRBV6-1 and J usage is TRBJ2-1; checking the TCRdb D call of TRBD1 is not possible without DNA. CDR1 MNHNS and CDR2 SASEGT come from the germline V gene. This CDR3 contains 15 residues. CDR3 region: CASSQGASGHNEQFF.

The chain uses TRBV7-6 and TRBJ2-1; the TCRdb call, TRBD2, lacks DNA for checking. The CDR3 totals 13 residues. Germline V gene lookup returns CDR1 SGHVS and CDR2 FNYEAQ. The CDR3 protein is CASGSGSYNEQFF.

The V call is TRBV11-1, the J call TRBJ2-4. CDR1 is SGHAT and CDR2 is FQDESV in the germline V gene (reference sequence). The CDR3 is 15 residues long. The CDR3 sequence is CASSPYMSAKNIQYF.

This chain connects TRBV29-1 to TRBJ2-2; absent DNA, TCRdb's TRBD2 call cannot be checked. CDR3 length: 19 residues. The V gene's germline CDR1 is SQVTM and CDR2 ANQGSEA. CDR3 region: CSVEAAWEEHNPYTGELFF.

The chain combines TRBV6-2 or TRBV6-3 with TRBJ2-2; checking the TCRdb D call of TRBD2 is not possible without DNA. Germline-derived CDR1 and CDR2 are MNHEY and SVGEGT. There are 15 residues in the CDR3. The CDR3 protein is CASSIAGAHTGELFF.

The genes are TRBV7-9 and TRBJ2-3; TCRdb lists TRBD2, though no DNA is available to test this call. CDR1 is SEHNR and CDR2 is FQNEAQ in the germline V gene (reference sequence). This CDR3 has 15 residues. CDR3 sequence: CASSYPGLARDTQYF.

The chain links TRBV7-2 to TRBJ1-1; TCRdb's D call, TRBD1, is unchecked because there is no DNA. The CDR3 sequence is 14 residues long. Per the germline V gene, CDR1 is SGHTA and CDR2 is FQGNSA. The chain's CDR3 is CASSSTTGGSEAFF.

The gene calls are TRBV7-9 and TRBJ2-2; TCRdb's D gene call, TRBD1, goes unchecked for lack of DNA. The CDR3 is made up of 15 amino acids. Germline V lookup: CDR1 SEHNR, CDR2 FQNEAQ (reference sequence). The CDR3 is CASSPRTANTGELFF.

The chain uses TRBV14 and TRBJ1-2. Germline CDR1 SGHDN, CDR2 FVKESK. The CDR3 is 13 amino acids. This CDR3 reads CASSRRGTLGYTF.

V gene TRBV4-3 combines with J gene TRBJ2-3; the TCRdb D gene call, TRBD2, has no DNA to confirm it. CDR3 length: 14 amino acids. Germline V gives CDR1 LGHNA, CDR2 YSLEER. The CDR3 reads CASSQPGPGDTQYF.

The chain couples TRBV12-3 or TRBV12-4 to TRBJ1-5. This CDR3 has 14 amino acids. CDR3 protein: CASSPRVWDQPQHF.

CDR3 residues: CASSLWGPGVNTEAFF. The rearrangement uses TRBV5-1 and TRBJ1-1; no DNA is available, so the TRBD1 call from TCRdb remains unchecked. From germline, CDR1 is SGHRS and CDR2 YFSETQ. CDR3 length equals 16 residues.

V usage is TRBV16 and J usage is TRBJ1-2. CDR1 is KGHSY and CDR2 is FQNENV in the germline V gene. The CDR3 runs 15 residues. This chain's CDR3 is CASSQWEGSRYGYTF.